The entry that follows covers one T cell receptor beta chain sequence. Data came from immunoSEQ multiplex PCR; TCRdb stores just in-frame clones and leaves some out. This table has roughly 220,000 clones, about four fifths appearing once. CDR1 is SGDLS, CDR2 YYNGEE, per germline. This CDR3 contains 17 residues. With V trimmed by 3 bases and J by 1 base, 8 bases remained unmatched. This specimen comes from a study of blood T cell repertoires in COVID-19. This receptor was obtained from a woman aged 55 to 70 with acute or convalescent COVID-19. The sample was peripheral blood. The rearrangement uses TRBV9 and TRBJ1-3; 9 bases align to TRBD1. The CDR3 sequence is CASSEGTGKRSGNTIYF. The CDR3 DNA reads as TGTGCCAGCAGCGAGGGGACAGGGAAACGGTCTGGAAACACCATATATTTT.